What follows are 29 T cell receptor beta chains derived from one specimen sequenced in a study of blood T cell repertoires in COVID-19. Data came from immunoSEQ multiplex PCR; TCRdb stores just in-frame clones and leaves some out. The profile shows under 200,000 clones, roughly 84% of them singletons. Sequenced: peripheral blood. These receptors were taken from a human donor in a cohort sampled during active COVID-19.

V usage is TRBV28 and J usage is TRBJ2-7; 8 bases align to TRBD2. The CDR3 spans 16 residues. The V gene's germline CDR1 is MDHEN and CDR2 SYDVKM. V lost 1 base to trimming and J lost 0 bases; unmatched junction nucleotides: 5. CDR3 bases: TGTGCCAGCAGTTTATTGGGACTAGGAATCTCCTACGAGCAGTACTTC. It codes for CASSLLGLGISYEQYF.

This sequence joins TRBV2 and TRBJ1-5, with TRBD1 identical over 8 bases. There are 14 residues in the CDR3. Germline V gene data show CDR1 as SNHLY and CDR2 as FYNNEI. The junction had 7 bases not matched to a gene; V was cut back by 5 bases and J by 7 bases. This chain's CDR3 is CASSTQGAEQPQHF. The DNA of the CDR3 is TGTGCCAGCAGTACCCAGGGGGCAGAACAGCCCCAGCATTTT.

V and J are TRBV29-1 and TRBJ1-1, with 7 nucleotides matching TRBD1. Germline V gives CDR1 SQVTM, CDR2 ANQGSEA. CDR3 length equals 14 residues. J lost 0 bases, V lost 6 bases, and 7 bases had no gene match. CDR3 in DNA: TGCAGCGTGTCAGGGGGGCTCATGAACACTGAAGCTTTCTTT. Its translation is CSVSGGLMNTEAFF.

V usage is TRBV7-2 and J usage is TRBJ1-2; 10 bases line up with TRBD1. Germline V lookup: CDR1 SGHTA, CDR2 FQGNSA. With 5 bases clipped from V and 3 bases from J, the junction kept 3 bases outside the gene matches. The CDR3 contains 14 residues. CDR3 sequence: CASSRDRGYYGYTF. The DNA of the CDR3 is TGTGCCAGCAGCCGGGACAGGGGATACTATGGCTACACCTTC.

The chain is built from TRBV7-9 and TRBJ2-7; 11 bases are a match to TRBD2. CDR3 length: 15 amino acids. In germline, CDR1 is SEHNR, CDR2 FQNEAQ (reference sequence). Germline trimming cut 4 bases from V and 4 bases from J; bases unmatched to any gene: 6. Here the CDR3 DNA reads TGTGCCAGCAGCTCTCGACTAGCGGGATGGTACGAGCAGTACTTC. This encodes CASSSRLAGWYEQYF.

The chain recombines TRBV6-5 with TRBJ2-2; 7 bases fit TRBD2. V shed 3 bases and J 4 bases; nucleotides not matched to a gene: 8. Germline-derived CDR1 and CDR2 are MNHEY and SVGAGI. The CDR3 runs to 16 residues. The CDR3 nucleotides read TGTGCCAGCAGTTATCAACCTAGCGGCCCCACCGGGGAGCTGTTTTTT. Amino acids: CASSYQPSGPTGELFF.

The rearrangement links TRBV18 to TRBJ2-7, with D unclear. This CDR3 contains 13 residues. Germline assignment: CDR1 KGHSH and CDR2 LQKENI. V shed 2 bases and J shed 2 bases, with 7 bases lying between them. CDR3 in amino acids: CASSPTAAYEQYF. CDR3 bases: TGTGCCAGCTCACCAACTGCCGCCTACGAGCAGTACTTC.

The chain carries TRBV7-2 and TRBJ1-2; 7 nucleotides line up with TRBD1. V trimming: 1 base; J trimming: 4 bases; junction bases outside the gene matches: 15. This CDR3 comprises 18 residues. Per germline, CDR1 SGHTA and CDR2 FQGNSA. CDR3 sequence reads: CASSLVPLRDRASYGYTF. In DNA, the CDR3 is TGTGCCAGCAGCTTAGTCCCCCTCCGAGACAGGGCCTCCTATGGCTACACCTTC.

The V and J genes are TRBV30 and TRBJ1-6, with TRBD1 matching 8 bases. This CDR3 comprises 15 residues. The V gene end was trimmed by 4 bases and the J gene end by 6 bases; junction bases not matched to a gene: 8. Germline assignment: CDR1 GTSNPN and CDR2 SVGIG (reference sequence). CDR3 sequence: CAWTLDRDGNSPLHF. CDR3 nucleotide sequence: TGTGCCTGGACCCTGGACAGGGACGGTAATTCACCCCTCCACTTT.

The rearrangement joins TRBV3-1 (or the pseudogene TRBV3-2) to TRBJ2-7; possibly TRBD2 for D (5 bases). Germline V gene data show CDR1 as LGHDT and CDR2 as YNNKEL (reference sequence). The CDR3 runs 14 residues. The V end was cut by 4 bases, the J end by 2 bases, with 12 bases between. The CDR3 sequence: CASSPSGLAYEQYF. The CDR3 DNA follows: TGTGCCAGCAGCCCCTCGGGGTTAGCCTACGAGCAGTACTTC.

V usage is TRBV19 and J usage is TRBJ2-4; a weak D match, TRBD2 (5 bases). Looked up from germline, CDR1 is LNHDA and CDR2 is SQIVND (reference sequence). V shed 5 bases and J shed 0 bases, with 14 bases lying between them. The CDR3 is made up of 16 amino acids. CDR3 residues: CASSAHRGLAKNIQYF. The CDR3 nucleotides read TGTGCCAGTAGTGCCCACCGGGGTCTAGCCAAAAACATTCAGTACTTC.

CDR3 sequence: CASSQASRGPSGNTIYF. CDR3 nucleotides: TGCGCCAGCAGCCAAGCTTCGAGGGGGCCCTCTGGAAACACCATATATTTT. The J gene is TRBJ1-3, the V gene TRBV4-3, with TRBD1 matching over 7 bases. V trimming: 1 base; J trimming: 0 bases; junction bases outside the gene matches: 6. Germline V gene data show CDR1 as LGHNA and CDR2 as YSLEER. This CDR3 comprises 17 residues.

V is TRBV10-2 and J is TRBJ1-5; D uncertain. CDR1 WSHSY and CDR2 SAAADI come from the germline V gene. V dropped 4 bases and J dropped 2 bases, with 12 bases sitting between them. This CDR3 is 15 amino acids long. The CDR3 DNA reads as TGCGCCAGCAGTGCGGGGAGTGATGGCAATCAGCCCCAGCATTTT. Translating it yields CASSAGSDGNQPQHF.

This sequence joins TRBV5-5 and TRBJ2-3; the D is unclear. This CDR3 contains 16 residues. The ends were cut back, 0 bases at V and 2 bases at J, with 13 bases in the middle. Germline V gives CDR1 SGHKS, CDR2 YYEKEE (reference sequence). The CDR3 sequence: CASSLVGALITDTQYF. CDR3 coding DNA: TGTGCCAGCAGCTTGGTTGGAGCGTTAATCACAGATACGCAGTATTTT.

V is TRBV9 and J is TRBJ1-1; 10 nucleotides match TRBD1. The germline gives CDR1 SGDLS, CDR2 YYNGEE. With V trimmed by 3 bases and J by 4 bases, 3 bases remained unmatched. This CDR3 spans 14 amino acids. Here the CDR3 reads CASSDRTGGTEAFF. The CDR3 bases are TGTGCCAGCAGCGATCGGACAGGGGGCACTGAAGCTTTCTTT. Looking up the rest from reference TRBV9 and TRBJ1-1 gives the full variable domain: DSGVTQTPKHLITATGQRVTLRCSPRSGDLSVYWYQQSLDQGLQFLIQYYNGEERAKGNILERFSAQQFPDLHSELNLSSLELGDSALYFCASSDRTGGTEAFFGQGTRLTVV.

This clone was seen only a few times. The J gene is TRBJ2-7, the V gene TRBV20-1, with 7 bases matching TRBD1. The CDR3 has 11 amino acids. Germline CDR1 is DFQATT and CDR2 is SNEGSKA (reference sequence). With 5 bases clipped from V and 5 bases from J, the junction kept 3 bases outside the gene matches. CDR3: CSAQGTDEQYF. CDR3 bases: TGCAGTGCTCAAGGGACAGACGAGCAGTACTTC.

This chain's CDR3 is CASSLLAGPYEQYF. The CDR3, as DNA: TGTGCCAGCAGCTTACTAGCCGGCCCCTACGAGCAGTACTTC. This chain links TRBV7-3 with TRBJ2-7; D might be TRBD2 (5 bases). The V gene's germline CDR1 is SGHTA and CDR2 FQGTGA. There are 14 residues in the CDR3. V was cut by 2 bases and J by 2 bases, with 10 bases left in between.

CDR3 nucleotides: TGTGCCAGCAGCCGGGGGACTGCGGGGACCCAGTACTTC. Its translation: CASSRGTAGTQYF. V gene TRBV11-2 combines with J gene TRBJ2-5; a possible D gene is TRBD2 (6 bases). Deletions cut 5 bases from V and 7 bases from J, with 14 bases between. This CDR3 region has 13 residues. Germline V gives CDR1 SGHAT, CDR2 FQNNGV.

The rearrangement joins TRBV11-2 to TRBJ2-7, with D perhaps TRBD1 (6 bases). There are 13 residues in the CDR3. Germline V gene lookup returns CDR1 SGHAT and CDR2 FQNNGV. V was clipped by 2 bases and J by 3 bases, with 8 bases between them. CDR3 sequence (DNA): TGTGCCAGCAGCTTAATCAGGGGCTACGAGCAGTACTTC. This encodes CASSLIRGYEQYF.

The chain couples TRBV27 to TRBJ2-7, with 7 bases identical to TRBD1. The V segment lost 0 bases and the J segment 0 bases; nucleotides outside the gene matches: 2. The CDR3 extends over 15 amino acids. Germline CDR1 reads MNHEY; CDR2 reads SMNVEV (reference sequence). CDR3: CASSLSRQGSYEQYF. CDR3 bases: TGTGCCAGCAGTTTATCGCGACAGGGCTCCTACGAGCAGTACTTC.

V and J are TRBV7-2 and TRBJ1-5; 9 bases line up with TRBD1. The CDR3 covers 15 residues. Germline V gene data show CDR1 as SGHTA and CDR2 as FQGNSA. With V trimmed by 5 bases and J by 6 bases, 8 bases remained unmatched. This chain's CDR3 is CASSTRQGVIQPQHF. As DNA, the CDR3 is TGTGCCAGCAGCACGCGACAGGGGGTGATTCAGCCCCAGCATTTT.

V and J are TRBV24-1 and TRBJ1-5; 10 nucleotides line up with TRBD1. CDR1 and CDR2 (germline): KGHDR, SFDVKD. The V segment lost 7 bases and the J segment 2 bases; nucleotides outside the gene matches: 4. The CDR3 is 15 amino acids. CDR3 DNA sequence: TGTGCCACCAGCCCCGGGACAGGGGGCAATCAGCCCCAGCATTTT. It is translated as CATSPGTGGNQPQHF.

This CDR3 is CASMETGVFTEAFF. CDR3 in DNA: TGTGCCAGTATGGAGACAGGGGTGTTCACTGAAGCTTTCTTT. The J gene is TRBJ1-1, the V gene TRBV19, with 8 bases matching TRBD1. The germline gives CDR1 LNHDA, CDR2 SQIVND (reference sequence). The CDR3 length is 14 residues. V shed 7 bases and J 4 bases; nucleotides not matched to a gene: 8. Full variable domain (rest looked up from reference TRBV19 and TRBJ1-1): DGGITQSPKYLFRKEGQNVTLSCEQNLNHDAMYWYRQDPGQGLRLIYYSQIVNDFQKGDIAEGYSVSREKKESFPLTVTSAQKNPTAFYLCASMETGVFTEAFFGQGTRLTVV.

J is TRBJ2-2 and V is TRBV5-1; tentative D call: TRBD1 (6 bases). This CDR3 has 15 amino acids. V dropped 3 bases and J dropped 4 bases, with 13 bases sitting between them. The germline V gene encodes CDR1 SGHRS and CDR2 YFSETQ. Written as DNA, the CDR3 is TGCGCCAGCAGCTACACTGACAGGAGCACCGGGGAGCTGTTTTTT. It encodes CASSYTDRSTGELFF.

This clone was recorded a few times. The genes are TRBV4-1 and TRBJ1-3; a weak D match, TRBD1 (6 bases). The V and J ends lost 5 bases and 4 bases respectively, with 21 bases between them. Looked up from germline, CDR1 is MGHRA and CDR2 is YSYEKL. There are 17 residues in the CDR3. CDR3 bases: TGCGCCAGCAGCTTAGGTCTAGGGGGGGCGGAAGGAAACACCATATATTTT. Its translation is CASSLGLGGAEGNTIYF.

The chain is built from TRBV13 and TRBJ2-3; 16 nucleotides line up with TRBD2. After removal of 5 bases from V and 3 bases from J, the junction contained 8 bases not matched to a gene. There are 18 residues in the CDR3. Looked up from germline, CDR1 is PRHDT and CDR2 is FYEKMQ (reference sequence). The CDR3 loop reads CASSPGTSGGASTDTQYF. DNA of the CDR3: TGTGCCAGCAGCCCAGGGACTAGCGGGGGGGCGTCAACAGATACGCAGTATTTT.

V is TRBV9 and J is TRBJ2-5; 9 positions match TRBD1. The junction had 11 bases not matched to a gene; V was cut back by 3 bases and J by 5 bases. Looked up from germline, CDR1 is SGDLS and CDR2 is YYNGEE. The CDR3 has 16 amino acids. In nucleotides, the CDR3 is TGTGCCAGCAGCGGCTCCGGGACAGGGTATAGGGAGACCCAGTACTTC. Translating gives CASSGSGTGYRETQYF.

The V call is TRBV6-4, the J call TRBJ2-7; 10 bases match TRBD2. In germline, CDR1 is MRHNA, CDR2 SNTAGT. V trimming: 3 bases; J trimming: 0 bases; junction bases outside the gene matches: 5. The CDR3 length is 16 residues. The CDR3 sequence: CASSDPGLAVSYEQYF. The CDR3 DNA reads TGTGCCAGCAGTGATCCCGGACTAGCGGTCTCCTACGAGCAGTACTTC.

The J gene is TRBJ2-7, the V gene TRBV6-1; D is perhaps TRBD1 (5 bases). The CDR3 contains 16 residues. The germline V and J ends were trimmed by 1 base and 2 bases, with 15 bases remaining between them. The germline CDR1 and CDR2 sequences are MNHNS and SASEGT. The CDR3: CASSEGWGRAAYEQYF. The CDR3, as DNA: TGTGCCAGCAGTGAAGGATGGGGCAGGGCCGCCTACGAGCAGTACTTC.